This is a list of T cell receptor beta chains from one sample in a study of vaccination and CD4 T cells after COVID-19. No antigen has been identified for these receptors. TCRdb itself ran the PCR reads through MiXCR, one entry per CDR3 protein. Of more than 6,500 distinct CDR3 sequences in the sample, 74% are singletons; the top ten hold 15%. Material for sequencing was CD4+ T cells from blood, cultured in vitro. These receptors were obtained from a human donor who had recovered from COVID-19. CDR3s include the opening cysteine and the closing phenylalanine or tryptophan. Size values are once, few and many counts, or a class for expanded clones, and some rows have none.

clone size: few; V gene: TRBV6-1; J gene: TRBJ1-2; CDR3 length: 13; CDR3 protein: CASSVSSFYGYTF
clone size: -; V gene: TRBV4-3; J gene: TRBJ2-7; CDR3 length: 18; CDR3 protein: CASSRNLDRSTNSYEQYF
clone size: -; V gene: TRBV20-1; J gene: TRBJ2-5; CDR3 length: 15; CDR3 protein: CSALTSGSWEETQYF
clone size: -; V gene: TRBV7-2; J gene: TRBJ1-6; CDR3 length: 14; CDR3 protein: CASSRLGGGSPLHF
clone size: -; V gene: TRBV20-1; J gene: TRBJ1-5; CDR3 length: 14; CDR3 protein: CSGMGGNSNQPQHF
clone size: once; V gene: TRBV20-1; J gene: TRBJ2-5; CDR3 length: 20; CDR3 protein: CSARAPGYGRLVSLQETQYF
clone size: few; V gene: TRBV27; J gene: TRBJ1-6; CDR3 length: 13; CDR3 protein: CASGFREGSPLHF
clone size: -; V gene: TRBV6-1; J gene: TRBJ1-5; CDR3 length: 14; CDR3 protein: CASGPDSSNQPQHF
clone size: few; V gene: TRBV20-1; J gene: TRBJ1-2; CDR3 length: 13; CDR3 protein: CSASESGPRGYTF
clone size: -; V gene: TRBV6-5; J gene: TRBJ1-1; CDR3 length: 13; CDR3 protein: CASSYSDRAGAFF
clone size: -; V gene: TRBV10-3; J gene: TRBJ2-7; CDR3 length: 14; CDR3 protein: CAISVGGAGYEQYF
clone size: -; V gene: TRBV20-1; J gene: TRBJ2-1; CDR3 length: 15; CDR3 protein: CSAPIRRAEYNEQFF
clone size: -; V gene: TRBV7-3; J gene: TRBJ2-4; CDR3 length: 13; CDR3 protein: CASSPASGDIQYF
clone size: -; V gene: TRBV15; J gene: TRBJ1-3; CDR3 length: 14; CDR3 protein: CATSGRSSGNTIYF
clone size: -; V gene: TRBV25-1; J gene: TRBJ2-7; CDR3 length: 14; CDR3 protein: CASSEWGSSYEQYF
clone size: -; V gene: TRBV20-1; J gene: TRBJ2-7; CDR3 length: 13; CDR3 protein: CSATRARTYEQYF
clone size: -; V gene: TRBV7-2; J gene: TRBJ2-7; CDR3 length: 17; CDR3 protein: CASSLEPAGGPGYEQYF
clone size: -; V gene: TRBV20-1; J gene: TRBJ2-3; CDR3 length: 14; CDR3 protein: CSATGPPNRDTQYF
clone size: -; V gene: TRBV19; J gene: TRBJ2-7; CDR3 length: 13; CDR3 protein: CASSRDSSYEQYF
clone size: -; V gene: TRBV7-2; J gene: TRBJ1-5; CDR3 length: 13; CDR3 protein: CASSLQGSQPQHF
clone size: -; V gene: TRBV18; J gene: TRBJ2-5; CDR3 length: 16; CDR3 protein: CASSPGLAGGEETQYF
clone size: medium-sized; V gene: TRBV21-1; J gene: TRBJ1-5; CDR3 length: 14; CDR3 protein: CASSMGSSNQPQHF
clone size: few; V gene: TRBV24-1; J gene: TRBJ2-3; CDR3 length: 17; CDR3 protein: CATSDPRALGRTDTQYF
clone size: few; V gene: TRBV20-1; J gene: TRBJ1-5; CDR3 length: 15; CDR3 protein: CSARKPGLQGQPQHF
clone size: -; V gene: TRBV20-1; J gene: TRBJ2-7; CDR3 length: 14; CDR3 protein: CSAREGLTSYEQYF
clone size: -; V gene: TRBV15; J gene: TRBJ2-7; CDR3 length: 14; CDR3 protein: CATRFPGKRYEQYF
clone size: -; V gene: TRBV7-2; J gene: TRBJ2-3; CDR3 length: 13; CDR3 protein: CASSLEPTDTQYF
clone size: once; V gene: TRBV20-1; J gene: TRBJ1-5; CDR3 length: 12; CDR3 protein: CSAGRSNQPQHF